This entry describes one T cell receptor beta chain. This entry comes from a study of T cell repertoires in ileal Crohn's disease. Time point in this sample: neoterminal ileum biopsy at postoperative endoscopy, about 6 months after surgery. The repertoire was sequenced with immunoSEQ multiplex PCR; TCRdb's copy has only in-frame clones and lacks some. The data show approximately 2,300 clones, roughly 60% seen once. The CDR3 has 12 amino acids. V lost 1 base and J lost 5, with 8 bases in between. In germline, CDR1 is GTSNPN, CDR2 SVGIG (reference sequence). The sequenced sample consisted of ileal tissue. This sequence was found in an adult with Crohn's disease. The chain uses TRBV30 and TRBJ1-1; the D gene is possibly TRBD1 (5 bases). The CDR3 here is CAWSAQGTEAFF. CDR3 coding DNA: TGTGCCTGGAGTGCCCAGGGTACTGAAGCTTTCTTT.